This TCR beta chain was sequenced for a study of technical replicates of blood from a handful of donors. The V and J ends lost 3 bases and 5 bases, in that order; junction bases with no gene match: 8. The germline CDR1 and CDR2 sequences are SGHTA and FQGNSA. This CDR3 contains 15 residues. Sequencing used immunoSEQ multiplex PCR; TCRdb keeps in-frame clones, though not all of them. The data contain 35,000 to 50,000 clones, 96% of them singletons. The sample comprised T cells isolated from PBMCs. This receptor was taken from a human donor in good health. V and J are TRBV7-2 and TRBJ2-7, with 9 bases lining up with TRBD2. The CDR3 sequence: CASSFSGTSMDEQYF. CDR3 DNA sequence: TGTGCCAGCAGCTTTTCCGGGACTAGCATGGACGAGCAGTACTTC.